What follows are 10 T cell receptor beta chains derived from one specimen sequenced in a study of radiation and T cells in renal cell carcinoma (dated by TCRdb to about 2020). Libraries were constructed by the immunoSEQ multiplex PCR assay. TCRdb limited this immuneACCESS table to in-frame rearrangements with V and J called. A share of clones is missing; checked studies link under half to unresolved V genes, and the rest is unexplained. The sample profile shows 100,000 to 150,000 clones; approximately 85% of them were found once. Of the sample, 5.8% falls within the top ten clones. The sample's time point label, in plain terms: blood 2 weeks post-SBRT. The treatment or condition label on this specimen signifies: 15 Gy SBRT to primary tumor, nephrectomy 4 weeks later. This specimen consisted of blood, obtained from a patient whose treatment included radiotherapy and nephrectomy. Every receptor here comes from a man aged 45 to 65 with renal cell carcinoma.

The rearrangement uses TRBV2 and TRBJ2-7, with 7 bases lining up with TRBD2. V was clipped by 7 bases and J by 6 bases; unmatched bases: 12. The CDR3 runs to 14 residues. Germline V gene lookup returns CDR1 SNHLY and CDR2 FYNNEI. DNA of the CDR3: TGTGCCAGCATGACGCGGACTAGAACTTCCGAGCAGTACTTC. Translation: CASMTRTRTSEQYF.

The chain has TRBV21-1 and TRBJ1-1; TRBD1 is taken as the D call from the table, unchecked against the DNA. TRBV21-1 is described as a pseudogene. The CDR3 loop spans 14 amino acids. CDR3 region: CASSASGVETEAFF. DNA of the CDR3: TGTGCCAGCAGCGCTTCAGGGGTAGAAACTGAAGCTTTCTTT.

The chain has TRBV30 and TRBJ1-4, with TRBD1 as a possible D gene (6 bases). This CDR3 comprises 15 residues. The ends were cut back, 2 bases at V and 7 bases at J, with 17 bases in the middle. Germline values: CDR1 GTSNPN, CDR2 SVGIG (reference sequence). CDR3 nucleotide sequence: TGTGCCTGGAGTACCCCGACCGGGGGGGCTGAAAAACTGTTTTTT. Translating it yields CAWSTPTGGAEKLFF.

The chain has TRBV4-1 and TRBJ1-2, with unresolved D. CDR1 and CDR2 from the germline V gene are MGHRA and YSYEKL. V was trimmed by 0 bases and J by 3 bases, leaving 8 bases between them. The CDR3 extends over 14 amino acids. CDR3 amino acids: CASSQDQGHYGYTF. CDR3 nucleotides: TGCGCCAGCAGCCAAGATCAAGGACACTATGGCTACACCTTC.

This clone occurred once. The rearrangement uses TRBV14 and TRBJ2-4; D gene uncertain. This CDR3 region has 15 residues. Germline CDR1 reads SGHDN; CDR2 reads FVKESK. The V end lost 3 bases, the J end lost 7 bases, and 16 bases lay between the germline ends. The CDR3 nucleotides are TGTGCCAGCAGCCACGGGCCGTTGGGTGGGAACATTCAGTACTTC. Its protein is CASSHGPLGGNIQYF.

The V gene is TRBV11-1, the J gene TRBJ1-4; D remains ambiguous. Germline lookup yields CDR1 SGHAT and CDR2 FQDESV (reference sequence). This CDR3 is built from 15 residues. V lost 1 base and J lost 3, with 9 bases in between. The DNA for the CDR3 is TGTGCCAGCAGCTTAGAAGGGTATCCTAATGAAAAACTGTTTTTT. This gives the protein CASSLEGYPNEKLFF.

The chain joins TRBV27 to TRBJ2-3, with 7 positions matching TRBD2. The V and J ends lost 6 bases and 2 bases, in that order; junction bases with no gene match: 5. CDR1 and CDR2 from the germline V gene are MNHEY and SMNVEV (reference sequence). The CDR3 loop spans 14 amino acids. The DNA of the CDR3 is TGTGCCAGCAGGCCAGCGGGGTACACAGATACGCAGTATTTT. Amino acid sequence: CASRPAGYTDTQYF.

The V gene is TRBV5-4, the J gene TRBJ2-1, with TRBD2 matching 7 bases. J lost 5 bases, V lost 0 bases, and 2 bases had no gene match. CDR1 SGHNT and CDR2 YYREEE come from the germline V gene (reference sequence). The CDR3 consists of 14 residues. This CDR3 is CASSLGTSNNEQFF. The CDR3, as DNA: TGTGCCAGCAGCTTGGGGACTAGTAACAATGAGCAGTTCTTC.

This chain uses TRBV18 with TRBJ1-1; possibly TRBD1 for D (5 bases). Trimming cost V 0 bases and J 1 base, with 12 bases left between them. Germline CDR1 is KGHSH and CDR2 is LQKENI. This CDR3 comprises 16 residues. The CDR3 coding sequence is TGTGCCAGCTCACCACCTCGATCGGGGGGGAACACTGAAGCTTTCTTT. Protein: CASSPPRSGGNTEAFF.

This chain links TRBV19 with TRBJ2-3, with TRBD2 identical over 11 bases. V trimming: 4 bases; J trimming: 2 bases; junction bases outside the gene matches: 2. Germline V gives CDR1 LNHDA, CDR2 SQIVND (reference sequence). CDR3 length equals 15 residues. The CDR3 loop is CASSKLAGDTDTQYF. The DNA of the CDR3 is TGTGCCAGTAGTAAACTAGCGGGGGACACAGATACGCAGTATTTT.